Shown below are 8 T cell receptor beta chains from a single sample sequenced in a study of cytomegalovirus exposure and HLA in healthy donors. PCR involved 60 Vbeta and 13 Jbeta primers. Method: immunoSEQ multiplex PCR; TCRdb's copy keeps in-frame clones and lacks some. The sample includes 150,000 to 200,000 clones, 75% to 90% of them seen just once. The sequenced sample consisted of PBMCs. The receptor source for this set is a woman aged 18-29 years in good health and CMV-seronegative.

This clone was found a few times. The chain recombines TRBV6-6 with TRBJ2-1; TRBD2 matches at 12 bases. The V segment lost 4 bases and the J segment 8 bases; nucleotides outside the gene matches: 3. The germline V gene has CDR1 MNHNY and CDR2 SVGAGI (reference sequence). The CDR3 runs 14 residues. CDR3 nucleotides: TGTGCCAGCAGTTTCCGACTAGCGGGGGATGAGCAGTTCTTC. Protein: CASSFRLAGDEQFF.

The chain couples TRBV11-2 to TRBJ2-1, with 7 bases lining up with TRBD2. This CDR3 contains 17 residues. CDR1 is SGHAT and CDR2 is FQNNGV in the germline V gene. V shed 0 bases, J shed 6 bases, and the junction held 11 bases outside the gene matches. This CDR3 reads CASSLENAGVVVNEQFF. The CDR3 DNA reads as TGTGCCAGCAGCTTAGAAAATGCGGGAGTAGTCGTCAATGAGCAGTTCTTC.

This chain links TRBV5-6 with TRBJ1-5, with 7 bases lining up with TRBD1. CDR1 is SGHDT, CDR2 YYEEEE, per germline. This CDR3 has 18 amino acids. V shed 1 base, J shed 1 base, and the junction held 11 bases outside the gene matches. CDR3 in amino acids: CASSLRGYRGVSNQPQHF. The CDR3 DNA follows: TGTGCCAGCAGCTTGCGGGGCTACAGGGGTGTGAGCAATCAGCCCCAGCATTTT.

To note about this clone: Additional DNA sequences in this sample encode the identical CDR3. J is TRBJ1-2 and V is TRBV6-6; a weak D match, TRBD1 (5 bases). V was pared by 4 bases and J by 0 bases, with 15 bases between. This CDR3 comprises 16 residues. CDR1 and CDR2 from the germline V gene are MNHNY and SVGAGI (reference sequence). CDR3 nucleotide sequence: TGTGCCAGCAGTTCCCCAGGGTCGGTACCTAACTATGGCTACACCTTC. Translation gives CASSSPGSVPNYGYTF.

The chain has TRBV10-3 and TRBJ1-1; TRBD1 matches at 8 bases. The CDR3 is 17 residues long. Germline CDR1 is ENHRY and CDR2 is SYGVKD. Unmatched junction bases numbered 6, after V lost 0 bases and J lost 0 bases. CDR3 nucleotide sequence: TGTGCCATCAGTGAGTCGCTGGCAGGGGGCTTGAACACTGAAGCTTTCTTT. Translation: CAISESLAGGLNTEAFF.

This chain joins TRBV28 and TRBJ2-4; D gene ambiguous. In germline, CDR1 is MDHEN, CDR2 SYDVKM. Deletions cut 2 bases from V and 0 bases from J, with 11 bases between. The CDR3 extends over 16 amino acids. CDR3 coding DNA: TGTGCCAGCAGTTTAGCGGCAGAACTAGCCAAAAACATTCAGTACTTC. It codes for CASSLAAELAKNIQYF.

This clone was seen a handful of times. The gene calls are TRBV19 and TRBJ1-1; TRBD1 matches 7 bases. The CDR3 is 14 residues long. The junction had 6 bases not matched to a gene; V was cut back by 3 bases and J by 5 bases. CDR1 and CDR2 from the germline V gene are LNHDA and SQIVND (reference sequence). The CDR3: CASSILGGRTEAFF. In nucleotides, the CDR3 is TGTGCCAGTAGTATCTTAGGGGGCCGAACTGAAGCTTTCTTT.

The V gene is TRBV4-1, the J gene TRBJ1-3; D ambiguous. CDR1 and CDR2 from the germline V gene are MGHRA and YSYEKL. The CDR3 sequence is 15 residues long. Trimming took 2 bases from V and 8 from J, leaving 16 bases between them. The CDR3 sequence: CASSQRGLGSDTIYF. CDR3 bases: TGCGCCAGCAGCCAAAGAGGGTTAGGTTCGGACACCATATATTTT.